Presented here are 23 T cell receptor beta chains from one specimen sequenced in a study of T cells in Graves' hyperthyroidism and ophthalmopathy. There were TCR beta CDR3 regions amplified from RNA transcripts. Using the HTBI primer set, a first-round RT-PCR was run on the TCR CDR3. Each CDR3 protein is one row after TCRdb ran MiXCR on the multiplex PCR reads. The sample contains about 640,000 distinct CDR3 sequences, less than 25% of which appear only once. Material: blood. These receptors were taken from a man younger than 40 with Graves' ophthalmopathy.

The sample holds one count of this clonotype. This rearrangement joins TRBV6-2 or TRBV6-3 to TRBJ1-6, with a tentative D call TRBD1 (5 bases). Trimming removed 6 bases at V and 4 bases at J, with 7 bases between. This CDR3 is 13 amino acids long. Per germline, CDR1 MNHEY and CDR2 SVGEGT. CDR3 sequence: CASRRQYNSPLHF. The CDR3 DNA follows: TGTGCCAGCAGAAGACAGTATAATTCACCCCTCCACTTT.

This clonotype has just a few counts. The chain couples TRBV4-2 to TRBJ2-7; TRBD2 aligns across 10 bases. This CDR3 is built from 15 residues. CDR1 is LGHNA, CDR2 YNFKEQ, per germline. The V gene end was trimmed by 4 bases and the J gene end by 2 bases; junction bases not matched to a gene: 5. The CDR3 loop is CASSREAGGAYEQYF. CDR3 nucleotide sequence: TGTGCCAGCAGCCGAGAAGCGGGAGGGGCCTACGAGCAGTACTTC.

The sample holds many counts of this clonotype. The V call is TRBV7-3, the J call TRBJ2-3, with TRBD1 identical over 7 bases. CDR1 is SGHTA, CDR2 FQGTGA, per germline. J lost 0 bases, V lost 3 bases, and 3 bases had no gene match. There are 15 residues in the CDR3. DNA of the CDR3: TGTGCCAGCAGCTTGGACAGGACTAGCACAGATACGCAGTATTTT. Translating it yields CASSLDRTSTDTQYF. Full variable domain (outside the CDR3, taken from reference TRBV7-3 and TRBJ2-3): GAGVSQTPSNKVTEKGKYVELRCDPISGHTALYWYRQSLGQGPEFLIYFQGTGAADDSGLPNDRFFAVRPEGSVSTLKIQRTERGDSAVYLCASSLDRTSTDTQYFGPGTRLTVL.

The rearrangement joins TRBV2 to TRBJ1-6; D gene unclear. The CDR3 totals 17 residues. Germline assignment: CDR1 SNHLY and CDR2 FYNNEI. Deletions cut 2 bases from V and 0 bases from J, with 11 bases between. The CDR3 sequence: CASSELDGSSYNSPLHF. For the CDR3, the DNA is TGTGCCAGCAGTGAACTCGACGGTAGCTCCTATAATTCACCCCTCCACTTT.

This clonotype appeared many times. The chain recombines TRBV7-8 with TRBJ1-1; weak D call: TRBD1 (5 bases). Germline-derived CDR1 and CDR2 are SGHVS and FQNEAQ. V was cut by 5 bases and J by 0 bases, with 10 bases left in between. This CDR3 contains 14 residues. The CDR3 sequence: CASSRGGMNTEAFF. The CDR3 region has the DNA TGTGCCAGCAGCCGGGGCGGTATGAACACTGAAGCTTTCTTT.

The sample holds a few counts of this clonotype. The chain has TRBV9 and TRBJ2-1; no definite D call. The V gene lost 0 bases and the J gene lost 5 bases, with 12 bases spanning the gap. Germline CDR1 and CDR2: SGDLS and YYNGEE. The CDR3 spans 15 residues. CDR3 nucleotides: TGTGCCAGCAGCGTAGGATCGCAGATTAACAATGAGCAGTTCTTC. Residues: CASSVGSQINNEQFF.

DNA for the CDR3: TGCGCCACCCAAGGGGGAACTAGCGGAGATACGCAGTATTTT. Translating gives CATQGGTSGDTQYF. The J gene is TRBJ2-3, the V gene TRBV10-2; 8 bases map to TRBD2. This CDR3 comprises 14 residues. Germline V gene data show CDR1 as WSHSY and CDR2 as SAAADI. V trimming: 10 bases; J trimming: 5 bases; junction bases outside the gene matches: 11.

This clonotype was seen a few times. The chain couples TRBV4-3 to TRBJ2-1; TRBD2 agrees at 8 bases. The CDR3 contains 15 residues. Germline V lookup: CDR1 LGHNA, CDR2 YSLEER. J gave up 8 bases and V 4 bases, and 10 bases lay outside the gene matches. CDR3 nucleotides: TGCGCCAGCAGCCGGGTGGCTAGCGGGTTGCATGAGCAGTTCTTC. This gives the protein CASSRVASGLHEQFF.

V is TRBV28 and J is TRBJ2-7, with TRBD1 as a possible D gene (6 bases). Looked up from germline, CDR1 is MDHEN and CDR2 is SYDVKM. Trimming left V 5 bases short and J 3 bases short, with 20 bases between. The CDR3 extends over 16 amino acids. CDR3 sequence: CASSPTPVTGHYEQYF. CDR3 DNA sequence: TGTGCCAGCAGTCCAACCCCCGTTACAGGGCACTACGAGCAGTACTTC.

V usage is TRBV29-1 and J usage is TRBJ1-2; D may be TRBD1 (5 bases). This CDR3 comprises 18 residues. Trimming removed 4 bases from V and 2 bases from J, with 26 bases in between. From germline, CDR1 is SQVTM and CDR2 ANQGSEA. CDR3 coding DNA: TGCAGCGTTGTTAGATCGGGGGTCTCAGGGCAACTAAACTATGGCTACACCTTC. This translates into CSVVRSGVSGQLNYGYTF.

The sample holds many counts of this clonotype. The chain links TRBV11-2 to TRBJ2-3; 9 nucleotides agree with TRBD2. Per germline, CDR1 SGHAT and CDR2 FQNNGV. After removal of 0 bases from V and 5 bases from J, the junction contained 6 bases not matched to a gene. The CDR3 covers 16 residues. The CDR3 loop reads CASSLEIAGAQDTQYF. The CDR3 DNA follows: TGTGCCAGCAGCTTAGAAATAGCGGGAGCGCAAGATACGCAGTATTTT.

This clonotype has only a few counts. The V and J genes are TRBV20-1 and TRBJ2-5; 7 positions match TRBD1. Per the germline V gene, CDR1 is DFQATT and CDR2 is SNEGSKA (reference sequence). The CDR3 is 13 residues long. Losses at the gene ends were 1 base for V and 3 bases for J; bases not matched to a gene: 2. CDR3 in amino acids: CSARVTGEETQYF. CDR3 DNA sequence: TGCAGTGCTAGAGTCACAGGGGAAGAGACCCAGTACTTC.

In this sample, this clonotype turned up a few times. CDR3 amino acids: CASSQRDRRQYF. CDR3 sequence (DNA): TGTGCCAGCAGCCAAAGGGACCGTCGGCAGTACTTC. The chain joins TRBV3-1 to TRBJ2-7; possibly TRBD1 or TRBD2 for D (5 bases each). The CDR3 has 12 amino acids. The V and J ends lost 2 bases and 9 bases respectively, with 11 bases between them. The germline CDR1 and CDR2 sequences are LGHDT and YNNKEL (reference sequence).

The V call is TRBV20-1, the J call TRBJ2-5; 10 positions match TRBD2. V was pared by 0 bases and J by 11 bases, with 12 bases of the junction left unmatched. The germline V gene has CDR1 DFQATT and CDR2 SNEGSKA (reference sequence). This CDR3 spans 15 amino acids. The CDR3 spells CSARDKREGQRIQYF. CDR3 nucleotide sequence: TGCAGTGCTAGAGATAAGCGGGAGGGCCAGAGGATTCAGTACTTC.

The CDR3 sequence is CAISGAESGSQPQHF. For the CDR3, the DNA is TGTGCCATCAGCGGGGCAGAATCAGGGTCTCAGCCCCAGCATTTT. The V call is TRBV10-3, the J call TRBJ1-5, with a weak D call TRBD1 (5 bases). Per germline, CDR1 ENHRY and CDR2 SYGVKD. Deletions cut 6 bases from V and 6 bases from J, with 18 bases between. The length of the CDR3 is 15 residues.

This sequence joins TRBV3-1 and TRBJ1-2; TRBD1 aligns across 7 bases. With 3 bases clipped from V and 2 bases from J, the junction kept 9 bases outside the gene matches. The germline gives CDR1 LGHDT, CDR2 YNNKEL (reference sequence). This CDR3 is 16 amino acids long. The CDR3 spells CASSHDPATGNYGYTF. Written as DNA, the CDR3 is TGTGCCAGCAGCCACGACCCAGCGACAGGGAACTATGGCTACACCTTC.

This clonotype has a handful of counts. The chain uses TRBV6-1 and TRBJ1-5; D remains unclear. The CDR3 has 13 residues. Trimming stripped 5 bases from V and 8 bases from J, with 13 bases between. Germline V gene lookup returns CDR1 MNHNS and CDR2 SASEGT. CDR3 residues: CASSYDALEPQHF. The CDR3 coding sequence is TGTGCCAGCAGTTATGATGCGCTCGAGCCCCAGCATTTT.

This clonotype was recorded many times. The V gene is TRBV7-9, the J gene TRBJ2-7, with TRBD2 matching 10 bases. V shed 1 base, J shed 2 bases, and the junction held 5 bases outside the gene matches. CDR3 size: 16 residues. Germline loops: CDR1 SEHNR, CDR2 FQNEAQ (reference sequence). This CDR3 is CASSLERLAGAYEQYF. For the CDR3, the DNA is TGTGCCAGCAGCTTAGAAAGGCTAGCGGGAGCCTACGAGCAGTACTTC.

The CDR3 here is CAIEAGNEQFF. CDR3 DNA: TGTGCCATCGAGGCGGGAAATGAGCAGTTCTTC. The chain is built from TRBV10-3 and TRBJ2-1, with D possibly matching TRBD2 (6 bases). Trimming cost V 8 bases and J 7 bases, with 9 bases left between them. This CDR3 has 11 residues. The germline V gene encodes CDR1 ENHRY and CDR2 SYGVKD.

This clonotype came up many times. This chain uses TRBV5-1 with TRBJ2-7, with 9 positions matching TRBD1. Germline values: CDR1 SGHRS, CDR2 YFSETQ. The CDR3 totals 15 residues. Trimming removed 0 bases from V and 5 bases from J; junction bases left unmatched: 6. The CDR3 coding sequence is TGCGCCAGCAGCTTGGGTGGACAGGGGTCCGACGAGCAGTACTTC. Protein product: CASSLGGQGSDEQYF. The full variable domain, completed using reference TRBV5-1 and TRBJ2-7, is KAGVTQTPRYLIKTRGQQVTLSCSPISGHRSVSWYQQTPGQGLQFLFEYFSETQRNKGNFPGRFSGRQFSNSRSEMNVSTLELGDSALYLCASSLGGQGSDEQYFGPGTRLTVT.

In regard to this clonotype: One base away lies a much larger clone, so this may be a sequencing read error. The chain joins TRBV2 to TRBJ1-2, with a tentative D call TRBD1 (6 bases). The germline gives CDR1 SNHLY, CDR2 FYNNEI. Trimming removed 4 bases at V and 5 bases at J, with 11 bases between. This CDR3 has 13 amino acids. This CDR3 is CASSGRTAYGYTF. CDR3 nucleotide sequence: TGTGCCAGCAGTGGACGGACAGCGTATGGCTACACCTTC.

This clonotype has just a few counts. This sequence joins TRBV12-3 or TRBV12-4 and TRBJ1-5, with TRBD1 as a possible D gene (6 bases). The CDR3 is 14 residues long. V lost 6 bases and J 7 bases, leaving 16 bases between the germline ends. In nucleotides, the CDR3 is TGTGCCAGCAGGGCCCCAGGGGCAGAGCAGCCCCAGCATTTT. Translating it yields CASRAPGAEQPQHF.

This clonotype was found many times. The rearrangement uses TRBV12-3 or TRBV12-4 and TRBJ2-2, with a tentative D call TRBD1 (6 bases). The CDR3 sequence is 14 residues long. V dropped 3 bases and J dropped 4 bases, with 9 bases sitting between them. Here the CDR3 reads CASSFGQLTGELFF. The CDR3 DNA reads TGTGCCAGCAGTTTTGGACAGCTCACCGGGGAGCTGTTTTTT.